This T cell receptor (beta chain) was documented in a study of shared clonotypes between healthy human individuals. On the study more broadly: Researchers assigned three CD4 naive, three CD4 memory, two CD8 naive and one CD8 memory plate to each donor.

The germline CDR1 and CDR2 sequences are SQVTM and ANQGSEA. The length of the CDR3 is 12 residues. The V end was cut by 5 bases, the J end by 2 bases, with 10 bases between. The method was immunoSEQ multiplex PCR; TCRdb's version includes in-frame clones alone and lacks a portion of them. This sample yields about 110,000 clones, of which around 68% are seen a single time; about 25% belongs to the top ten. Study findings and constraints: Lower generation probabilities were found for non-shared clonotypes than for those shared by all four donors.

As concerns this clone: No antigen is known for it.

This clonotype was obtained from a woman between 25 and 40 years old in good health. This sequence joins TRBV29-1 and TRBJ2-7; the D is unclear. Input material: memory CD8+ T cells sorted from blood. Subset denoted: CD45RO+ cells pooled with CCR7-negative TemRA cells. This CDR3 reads CSVSGRAYEQYF. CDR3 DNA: TGCAGCGTTTCCGGACGGGCCTACGAGCAGTACTTC.